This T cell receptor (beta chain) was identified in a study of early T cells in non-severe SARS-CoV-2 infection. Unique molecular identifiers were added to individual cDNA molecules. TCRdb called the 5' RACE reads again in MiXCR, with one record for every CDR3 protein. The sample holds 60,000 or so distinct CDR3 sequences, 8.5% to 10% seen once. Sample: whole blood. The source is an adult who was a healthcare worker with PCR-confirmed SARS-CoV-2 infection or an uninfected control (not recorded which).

This CDR3 reads CSARTGDTDTQYF. CDR3 DNA sequence: TGCAGTGCTCGGACAGGGGATACAGATACGCAGTATTTT. The gene calls are TRBV20-1 and TRBJ2-3, with 9 bases fitting TRBD1. The CDR3 sequence is 13 residues long. CDR1 is DFQATT, CDR2 SNEGSKA, per germline (reference sequence). V dropped 5 bases and J dropped 3; count of bases not matched to a gene: 3.